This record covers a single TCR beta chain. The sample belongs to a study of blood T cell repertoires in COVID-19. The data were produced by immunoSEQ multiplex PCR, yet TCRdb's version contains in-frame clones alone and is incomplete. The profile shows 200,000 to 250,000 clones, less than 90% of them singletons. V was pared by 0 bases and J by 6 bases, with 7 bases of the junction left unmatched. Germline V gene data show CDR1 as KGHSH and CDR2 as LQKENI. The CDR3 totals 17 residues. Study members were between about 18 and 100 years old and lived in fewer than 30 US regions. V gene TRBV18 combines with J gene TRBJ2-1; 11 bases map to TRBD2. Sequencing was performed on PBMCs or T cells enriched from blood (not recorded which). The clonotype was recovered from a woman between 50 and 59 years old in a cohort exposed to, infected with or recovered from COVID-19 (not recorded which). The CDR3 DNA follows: TGTGCCAGCTCACCACCGAATTTAGCGGGGGGGCGCAATGAGCAGTTCTTC. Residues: CASSPPNLAGGRNEQFF.